This T cell receptor (beta chain) was sequenced in a study of blood T cells in healthy people across ages. The CDR3 spans 17 residues. The V gene's germline CDR1 is ENHRY and CDR2 SYGVKD. Trimming at V came to 1 base and at J to 4 bases, leaving 11 bases not matched to a gene. Next came a second PCR, run for about 7 to 12 cycles, which used a sample-barcoded 5' primer along with a J-beta primer mix. Carrying 12 random nucleotides, a template-switch adaptor labeled each individual cDNA molecule. MiXCR, run by TCRdb on the 5' RACE reads, gives a single entry per CDR3 protein. The repertoire holds some 1.4 million distinct CDR3 sequences, with around 42% as singletons.

Sequenced input: blood. The V gene is TRBV10-3, the J gene TRBJ2-3, with 7 bases identical to TRBD2. This TCR was sampled from a woman aged 18-30 years in good health. CDR3 DNA sequence: TGTGCCATCAGTGAGTTAAGCGGGACGCCCGGGGCAGATACGCAGTATTTT. It specifies CAISELSGTPGADTQYF.